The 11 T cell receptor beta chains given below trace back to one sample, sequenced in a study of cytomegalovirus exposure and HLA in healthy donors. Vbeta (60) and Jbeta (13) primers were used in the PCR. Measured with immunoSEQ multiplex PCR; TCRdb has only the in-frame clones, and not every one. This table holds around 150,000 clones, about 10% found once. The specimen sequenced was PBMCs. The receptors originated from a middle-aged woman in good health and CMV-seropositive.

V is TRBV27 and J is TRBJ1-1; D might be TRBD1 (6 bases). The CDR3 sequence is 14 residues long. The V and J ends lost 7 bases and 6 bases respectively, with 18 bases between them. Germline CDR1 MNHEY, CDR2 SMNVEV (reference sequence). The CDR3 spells CASIKSQGGPEAFF. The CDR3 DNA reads TGTGCCAGCATTAAATCACAGGGTGGGCCTGAAGCTTTCTTT.

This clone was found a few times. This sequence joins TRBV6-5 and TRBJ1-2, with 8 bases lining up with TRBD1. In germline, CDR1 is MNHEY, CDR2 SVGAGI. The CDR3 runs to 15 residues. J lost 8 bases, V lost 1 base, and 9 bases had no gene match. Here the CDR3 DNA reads TGTGCCAGCAGTTACTTCCAGGGGGCGACGGAAGGCTACACCTTC. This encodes CASSYFQGATEGYTF.

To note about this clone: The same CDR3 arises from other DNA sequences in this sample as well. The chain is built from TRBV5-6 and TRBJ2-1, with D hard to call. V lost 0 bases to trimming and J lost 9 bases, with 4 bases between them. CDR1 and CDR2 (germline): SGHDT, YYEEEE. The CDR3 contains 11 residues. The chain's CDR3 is CASSLGGEQFF. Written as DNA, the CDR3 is TGTGCCAGCAGCTTGGGAGGTGAGCAGTTCTTC.

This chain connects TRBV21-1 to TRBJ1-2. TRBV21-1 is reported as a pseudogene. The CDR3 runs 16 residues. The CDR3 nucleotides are TGTGCCAGCAGATGGTGGGGTCTCAGGAGAGCGGATGACTACACCTTC. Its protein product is CASRWWGLRRADDYTF.

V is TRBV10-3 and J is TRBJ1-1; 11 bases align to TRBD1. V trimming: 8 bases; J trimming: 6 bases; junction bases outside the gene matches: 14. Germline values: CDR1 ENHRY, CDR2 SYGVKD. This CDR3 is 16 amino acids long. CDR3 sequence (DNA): TGTGCCATCTCGCCAAGACCGGGACAGGGGGACCCTGAAGCTTTCTTT. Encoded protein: CAISPRPGQGDPEAFF.

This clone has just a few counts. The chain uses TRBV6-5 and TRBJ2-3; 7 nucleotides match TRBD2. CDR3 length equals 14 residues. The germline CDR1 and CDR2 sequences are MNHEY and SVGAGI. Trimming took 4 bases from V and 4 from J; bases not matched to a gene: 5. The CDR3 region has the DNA TGTGCCAGCAGTTTCGGGGGGAGGGCAGATACGCAGTATTTT. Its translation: CASSFGGRADTQYF.

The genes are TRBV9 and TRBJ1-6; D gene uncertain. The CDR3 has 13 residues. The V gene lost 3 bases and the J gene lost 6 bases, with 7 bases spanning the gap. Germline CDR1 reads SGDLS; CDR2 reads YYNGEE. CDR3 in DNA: TGTGCCAGCAGCGCGGGATCTAATTCACCCCTCCACTTT. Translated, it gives CASSAGSNSPLHF.

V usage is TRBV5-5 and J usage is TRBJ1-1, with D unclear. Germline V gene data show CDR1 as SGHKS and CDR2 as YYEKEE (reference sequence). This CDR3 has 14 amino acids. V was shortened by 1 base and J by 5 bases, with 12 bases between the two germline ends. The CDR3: CASSLLGRATEAFF. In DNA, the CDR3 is TGTGCCAGCAGCTTGCTCGGGCGGGCGACTGAAGCTTTCTTT.

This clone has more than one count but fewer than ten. CDR3 coding DNA: TGTGCCAGCAGCTTAGCGCCGAGGGAGGGAGACTACACCTTC. Translated: CASSLAPREGDYTF. The J gene is TRBJ1-2, the V gene TRBV11-3; D unresolved. Deletions cut 1 base from V and 10 bases from J, with 16 bases between. This CDR3 is built from 14 residues. Germline V gene lookup returns CDR1 SGHNT and CDR2 YENEEA.

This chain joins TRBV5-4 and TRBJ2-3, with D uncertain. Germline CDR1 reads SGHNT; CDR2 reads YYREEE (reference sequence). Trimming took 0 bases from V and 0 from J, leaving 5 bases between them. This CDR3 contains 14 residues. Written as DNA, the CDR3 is TGTGCCAGCAGCTTGGCCACTAGCACAGATACGCAGTATTTT. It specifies CASSLATSTDTQYF.

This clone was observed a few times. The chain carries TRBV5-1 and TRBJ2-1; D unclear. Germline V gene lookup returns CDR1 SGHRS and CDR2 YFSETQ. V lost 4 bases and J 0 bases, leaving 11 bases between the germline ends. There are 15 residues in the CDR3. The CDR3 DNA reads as TGCGCCAGCAGCCCCCCCCTGAGCTCCTACAATGAGCAGTTCTTC. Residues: CASSPPLSSYNEQFF.